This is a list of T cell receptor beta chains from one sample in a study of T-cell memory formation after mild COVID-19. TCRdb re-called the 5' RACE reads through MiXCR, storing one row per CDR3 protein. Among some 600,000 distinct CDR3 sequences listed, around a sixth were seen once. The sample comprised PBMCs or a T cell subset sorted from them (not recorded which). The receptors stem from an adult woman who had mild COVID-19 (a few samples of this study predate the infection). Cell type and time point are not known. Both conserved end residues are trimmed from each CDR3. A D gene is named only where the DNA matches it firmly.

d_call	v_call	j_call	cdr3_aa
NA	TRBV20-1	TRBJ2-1	SARDHNTALSYNEQF
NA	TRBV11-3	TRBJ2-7	ASSFKGYAYEQY
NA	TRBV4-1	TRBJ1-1	ASSQVVRDTEAF
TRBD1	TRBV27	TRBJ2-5	ASSLQGARETQY
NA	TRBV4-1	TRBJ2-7	ASSQVHSYTYEQY
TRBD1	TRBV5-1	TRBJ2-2	ASSRGQGSGNTGELF
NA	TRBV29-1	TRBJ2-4	SGGAGNIQY
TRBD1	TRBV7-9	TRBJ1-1	ASSLFARGLRGGTEAF
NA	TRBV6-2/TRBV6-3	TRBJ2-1	ASSYGQNNEQF
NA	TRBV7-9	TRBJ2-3	ASSTSPRRADTQY
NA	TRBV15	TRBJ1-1	ATSRDKSTEAF
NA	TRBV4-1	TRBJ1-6	ASSQDPRNSPLH
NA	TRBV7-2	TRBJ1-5	ASSPTKLASNQPQH
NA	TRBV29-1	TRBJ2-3	SVAVLGGGAGTDTQY
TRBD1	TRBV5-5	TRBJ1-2	ASSLDGQGANGYT
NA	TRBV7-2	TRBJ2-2	ASTLITTGELF
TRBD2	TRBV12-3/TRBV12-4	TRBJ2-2	ASSSTLGLAAGELF
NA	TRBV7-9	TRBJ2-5	ASSPKTGQGETQY
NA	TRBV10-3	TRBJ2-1	AISRETSGYYNEQF
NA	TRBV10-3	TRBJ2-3	DISEWSPRLNPTDTQY
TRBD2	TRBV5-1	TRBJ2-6	ASSPLAGGLGANVLT
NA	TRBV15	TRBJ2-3	ATSRSTAYSTDTQY